This T cell receptor beta chain originates from a study of response to subunit inactivated influenza vaccine. The germline V gene has CDR1 MDHEN and CDR2 SYDVKM. V dropped 6 bases and J dropped 3 bases, with 12 bases sitting between them. The CDR3 spans 14 residues. TCRdb recomputed calls from the RT-PCR reads with MiXCR, one row per CDR3 protein. This table holds about 540,000 distinct CDR3 sequences, approximately 24% found once. This same sample was also part of a study on T cells expressing NK-cell markers. From that study: TCR beta cDNA was generated via 5'RACE template switching incorporating UMIs. The dominant NKG2C+ clonotypes represented 1.0-7.0% of CD8+ T cells in six donors.

The chain uses TRBV28 and TRBJ2-1; a possible D gene is TRBD2 (5 bases). This specimen consisted of CD4+ T cells sorted from PBMCs, obtained 11 to 12 days after vaccination. The clonotype was recovered from a man aged 50 to 59 who received an inactivated influenza vaccine. CDR3 in amino acids: CASRTSGNYNEQFF. CDR3 nucleotides: TGTGCCAGCAGGACCTCCGGGAACTACAATGAGCAGTTCTTC.